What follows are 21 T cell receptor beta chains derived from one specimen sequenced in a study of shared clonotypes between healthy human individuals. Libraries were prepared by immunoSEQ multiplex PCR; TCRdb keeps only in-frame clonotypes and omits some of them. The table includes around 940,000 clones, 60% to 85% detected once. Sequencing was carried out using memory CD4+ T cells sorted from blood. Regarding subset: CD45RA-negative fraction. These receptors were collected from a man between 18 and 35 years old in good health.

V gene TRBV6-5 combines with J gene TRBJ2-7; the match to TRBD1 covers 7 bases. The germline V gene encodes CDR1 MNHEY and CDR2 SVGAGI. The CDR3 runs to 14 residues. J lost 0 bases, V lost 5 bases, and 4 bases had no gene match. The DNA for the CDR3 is TGTGCCAGCAGTAGACAGGGTTCCTCCTACGAGCAGTACTTC. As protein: CASSRQGSSYEQYF.

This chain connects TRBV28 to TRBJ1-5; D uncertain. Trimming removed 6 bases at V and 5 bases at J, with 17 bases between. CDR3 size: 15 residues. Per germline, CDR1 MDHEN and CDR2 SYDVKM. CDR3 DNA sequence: TGTGCCAGCAGACGTCAGTTATCGGACCATCAGCCCCAGCATTTT. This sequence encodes CASRRQLSDHQPQHF. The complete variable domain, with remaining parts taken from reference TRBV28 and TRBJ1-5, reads DVKVTQSSRYLVKRTGEKVFLECVQDMDHENMFWYRQDPGLGLRLIYFSYDVKMKEKGDIPEGYSVSREKKERFSLILESASTNQTSMYLCASRRQLSDHQPQHFGDGTRLSIL.

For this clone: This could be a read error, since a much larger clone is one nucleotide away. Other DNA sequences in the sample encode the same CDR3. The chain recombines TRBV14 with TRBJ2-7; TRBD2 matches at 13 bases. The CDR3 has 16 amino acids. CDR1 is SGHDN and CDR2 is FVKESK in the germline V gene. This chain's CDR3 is CASSQLAGGPLEEQYF. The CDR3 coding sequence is TGCGCCAGCAGCCAACTAGCGGGAGGGCCTCTGGAAGAGCAGTACTTC.

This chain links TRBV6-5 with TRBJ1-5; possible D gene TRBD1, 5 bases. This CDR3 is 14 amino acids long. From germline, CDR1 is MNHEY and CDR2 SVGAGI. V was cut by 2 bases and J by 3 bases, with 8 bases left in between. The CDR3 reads CASSYGGFNQPQHF. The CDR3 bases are TGTGCCAGCAGTTACGGGGGTTTCAATCAGCCCCAGCATTTT.

CDR3 nucleotides: TGTGCCTGGAGTGGTCAGAGCTACGAGCAGTACTTC. Its protein is CAWSGQSYEQYF. V is TRBV30 and J is TRBJ2-7; D unclear. Germline V CDR1 and CDR2: GTSNPN, SVGIG (reference sequence). The ends were cut back, 1 base at V and 3 bases at J, with 7 bases in the middle. This CDR3 contains 12 residues.

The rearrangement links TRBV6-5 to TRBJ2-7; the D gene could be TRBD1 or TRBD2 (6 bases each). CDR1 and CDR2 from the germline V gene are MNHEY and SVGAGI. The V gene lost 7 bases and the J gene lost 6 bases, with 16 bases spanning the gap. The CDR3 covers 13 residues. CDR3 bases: TGTGCCAGCACCTCGGGGGCCACTACCGAGCAGTACTTC. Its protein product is CASTSGATTEQYF.

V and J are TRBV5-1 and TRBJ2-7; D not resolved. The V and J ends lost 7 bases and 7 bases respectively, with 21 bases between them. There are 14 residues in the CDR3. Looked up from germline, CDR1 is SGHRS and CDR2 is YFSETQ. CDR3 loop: CASSFLLSSYEQYF. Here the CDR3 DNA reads TGCGCCAGCTCATTTCTATTATCAAGCTATGAGCAGTACTTC.

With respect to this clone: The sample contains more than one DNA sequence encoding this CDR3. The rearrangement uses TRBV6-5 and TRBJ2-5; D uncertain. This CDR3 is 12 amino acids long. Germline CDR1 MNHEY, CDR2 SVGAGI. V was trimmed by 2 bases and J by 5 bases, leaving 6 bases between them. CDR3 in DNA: TGTGCCAGCAGTTACGGTGGGGAGACCCAGTACTTC. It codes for CASSYGGETQYF.

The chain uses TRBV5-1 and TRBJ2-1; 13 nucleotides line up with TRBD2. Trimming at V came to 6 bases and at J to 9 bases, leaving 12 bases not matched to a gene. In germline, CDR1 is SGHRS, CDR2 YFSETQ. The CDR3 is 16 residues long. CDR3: CASTQGVGLAGVEQFF. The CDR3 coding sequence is TGCGCCAGCACCCAGGGGGTAGGACTAGCGGGAGTTGAGCAGTTCTTC. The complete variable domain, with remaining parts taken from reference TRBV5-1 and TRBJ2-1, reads KAGVTQTPRYLIKTRGQQVTLSCSPISGHRSVSWYQQTPGQGLQFLFEYFSETQRNKGNFPGRFSGRQFSNSRSEMNVSTLELGDSALYLCASTQGVGLAGVEQFFGPGTRLTVL.

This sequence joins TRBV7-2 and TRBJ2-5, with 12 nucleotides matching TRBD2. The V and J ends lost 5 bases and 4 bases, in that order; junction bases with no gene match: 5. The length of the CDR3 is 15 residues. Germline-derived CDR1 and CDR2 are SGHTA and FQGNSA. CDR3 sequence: CASSVGLAGGETQYF. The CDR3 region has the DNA TGTGCCAGCAGCGTGGGACTAGCGGGCGGAGAGACCCAGTACTTC.

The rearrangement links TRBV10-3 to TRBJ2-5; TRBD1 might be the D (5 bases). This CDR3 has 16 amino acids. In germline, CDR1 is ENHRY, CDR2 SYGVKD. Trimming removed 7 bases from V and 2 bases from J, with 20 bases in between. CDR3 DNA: TGTGCCATCATCCTCTCGGGCCTTAAGGGGCAAGAGACCCAGTACTTC. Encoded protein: CAIILSGLKGQETQYF.

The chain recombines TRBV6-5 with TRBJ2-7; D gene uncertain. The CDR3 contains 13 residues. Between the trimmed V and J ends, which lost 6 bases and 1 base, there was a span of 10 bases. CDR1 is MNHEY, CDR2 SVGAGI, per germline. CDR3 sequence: CASRESGSYEQYF. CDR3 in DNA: TGTGCCAGCAGGGAGTCTGGTTCCTACGAGCAGTACTTC.

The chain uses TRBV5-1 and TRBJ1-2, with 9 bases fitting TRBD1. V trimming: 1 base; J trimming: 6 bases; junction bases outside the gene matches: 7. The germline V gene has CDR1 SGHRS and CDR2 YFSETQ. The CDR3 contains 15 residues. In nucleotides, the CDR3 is TGCGCCAGCAGCTTGAATGTGGGACAGGGCCATGGCTACACCTTC. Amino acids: CASSLNVGQGHGYTF.

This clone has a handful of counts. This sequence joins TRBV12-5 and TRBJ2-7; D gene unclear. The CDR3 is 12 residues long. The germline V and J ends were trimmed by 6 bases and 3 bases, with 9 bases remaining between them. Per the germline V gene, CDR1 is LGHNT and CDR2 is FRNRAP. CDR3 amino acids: CASGPANYEQYF. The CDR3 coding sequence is TGTGCTAGTGGCCCAGCCAACTACGAGCAGTACTTC.

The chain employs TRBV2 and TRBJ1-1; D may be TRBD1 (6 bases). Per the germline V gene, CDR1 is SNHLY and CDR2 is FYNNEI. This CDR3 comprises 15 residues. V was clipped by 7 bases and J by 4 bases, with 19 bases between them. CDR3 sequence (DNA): TGTGCCAGCACCTCGGTGGTGGGGGCTGCCACTGAAGCTTTCTTT. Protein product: CASTSVVGAATEAFF.

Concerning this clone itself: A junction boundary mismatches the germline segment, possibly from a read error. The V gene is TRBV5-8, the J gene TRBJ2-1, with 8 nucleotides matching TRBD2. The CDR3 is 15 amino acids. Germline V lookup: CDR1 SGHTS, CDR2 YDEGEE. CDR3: CASSIGTSGRNAQFF. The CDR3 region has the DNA TGTGCCAGCAGCATCGGTACTAGCGGCCGTAATGCGCAGTTCTTC.

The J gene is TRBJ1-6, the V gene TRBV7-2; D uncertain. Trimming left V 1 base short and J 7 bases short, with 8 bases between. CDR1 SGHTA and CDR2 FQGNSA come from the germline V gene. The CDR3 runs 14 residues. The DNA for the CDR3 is TGTGCCAGCAGCTTAGTTCCGGGGAATTCACCCCTCCACTTT. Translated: CASSLVPGNSPLHF.

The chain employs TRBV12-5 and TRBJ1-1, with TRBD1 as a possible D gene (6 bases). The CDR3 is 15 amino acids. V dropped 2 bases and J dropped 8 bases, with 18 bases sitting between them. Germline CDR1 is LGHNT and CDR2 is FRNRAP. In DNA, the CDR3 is TGTGCTAGTGGTTTGTTCCCCGTTGGGGGGCCAGAAGCTTTCTTT. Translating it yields CASGLFPVGGPEAFF.

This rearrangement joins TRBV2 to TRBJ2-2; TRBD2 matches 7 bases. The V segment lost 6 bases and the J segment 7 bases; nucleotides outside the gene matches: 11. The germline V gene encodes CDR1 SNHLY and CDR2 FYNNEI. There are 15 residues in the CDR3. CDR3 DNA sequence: TGTGCCAGCAGCCGAGCGGCGGGAGCGGTCGGGGAGCTGTTTTTT. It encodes CASSRAAGAVGELFF.

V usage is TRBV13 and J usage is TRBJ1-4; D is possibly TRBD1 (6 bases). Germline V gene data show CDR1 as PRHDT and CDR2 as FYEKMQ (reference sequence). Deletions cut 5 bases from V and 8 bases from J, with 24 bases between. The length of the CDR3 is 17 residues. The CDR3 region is CASSPGGTGPEREKLFF. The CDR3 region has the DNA TGTGCCAGCAGCCCCGGGGGCACGGGGCCTGAGAGGGAAAAACTGTTTTTT. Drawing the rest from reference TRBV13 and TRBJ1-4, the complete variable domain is AAGVIQSPRHLIKEKRETATLKCYPIPRHDTVYWYQQGPGQDPQFLISFYEKMQSDKGSIPDRFSAQQFSDYHSELNMSSLELGDSALYFCASSPGGTGPEREKLFFGSGTQLSVL.

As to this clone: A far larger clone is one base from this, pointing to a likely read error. CDR3 region: CASSPRQGGNTEVFF. DNA for the CDR3: TGTGCCAGCAGCCCAAGACAGGGGGGCAACACTGAAGTTTTCTTT. The chain has TRBV7-9 and TRBJ1-1, with 9 positions matching TRBD1. Germline CDR1 is SEHNR and CDR2 is FQNEAQ (reference sequence). CDR3 size: 15 residues.